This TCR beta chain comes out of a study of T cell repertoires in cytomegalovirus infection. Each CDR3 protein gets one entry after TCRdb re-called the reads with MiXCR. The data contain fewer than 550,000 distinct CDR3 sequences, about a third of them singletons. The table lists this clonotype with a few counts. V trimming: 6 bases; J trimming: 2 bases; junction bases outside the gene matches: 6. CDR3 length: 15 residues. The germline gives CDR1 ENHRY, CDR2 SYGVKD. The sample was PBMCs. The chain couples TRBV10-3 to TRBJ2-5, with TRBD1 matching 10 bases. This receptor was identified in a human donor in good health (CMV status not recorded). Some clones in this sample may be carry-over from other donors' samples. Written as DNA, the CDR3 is TGTGCCATCAGCCCCCCGGGACAGGGGCAAGAGACCCAGTACTTC. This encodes CAISPPGQGQETQYF.